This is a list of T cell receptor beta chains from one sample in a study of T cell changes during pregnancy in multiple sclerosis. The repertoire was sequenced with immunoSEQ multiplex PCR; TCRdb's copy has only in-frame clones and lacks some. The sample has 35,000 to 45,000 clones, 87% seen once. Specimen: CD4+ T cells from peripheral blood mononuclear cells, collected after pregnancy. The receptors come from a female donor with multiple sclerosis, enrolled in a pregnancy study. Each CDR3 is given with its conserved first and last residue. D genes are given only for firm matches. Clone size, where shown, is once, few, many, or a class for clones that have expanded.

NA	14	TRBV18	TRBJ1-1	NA	TGTGCCAGCTCACCACGGAGCATGAACACTGAAGCTTTCTTT	CASSPRSMNTEAFF
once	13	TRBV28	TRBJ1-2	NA	TGTGCCAGCAGTTTAGCCCAGAACTATGGCTACACCTTC	CASSLAQNYGYTF
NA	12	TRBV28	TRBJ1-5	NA	TGTGCCAGCAACCAAGGGGAATGGCCCCAGCATTTT	CASNQGEWPQHF
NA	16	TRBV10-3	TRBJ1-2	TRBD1	TGTGCCATCAGTGACCACGGGACAGCCGATAACTATGGCTACACCTTC	CAISDHGTADNYGYTF
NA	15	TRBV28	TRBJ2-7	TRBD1	TGTGCCAGCAGTCTCCCCGGGACAGGGAAATACGAGCAGTACTTC	CASSLPGTGKYEQYF
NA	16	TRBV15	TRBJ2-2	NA	TGTGCCACCAGTATATTCGACGCTACTACCACCGGGGAGCTGTTTTTT	CATSIFDATTTGELFF
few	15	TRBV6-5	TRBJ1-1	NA	TGTGCCAGCAGTCAGACACCAGGCCCGGACACTGAAGCTTTCTTT	CASSQTPGPDTEAFF
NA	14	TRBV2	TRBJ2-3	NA	TGTGCCAGCAAACCGCGCCCGCAGGCAGATACGCAGTATTTT	CASKPRPQADTQYF
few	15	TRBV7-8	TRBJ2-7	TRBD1	TGTGCCAGCAGCCACCGGGACAGGGGGATTTACGAGCAGTACTTC	CASSHRDRGIYEQYF
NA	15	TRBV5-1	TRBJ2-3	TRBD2	TGCGCCAGCAGCATACTAGCGGGGACCCCCGATACGCAGTATTTT	CASSILAGTPDTQYF
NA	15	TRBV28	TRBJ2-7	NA	TGTGCCAGCAGTTCCTTAGGAGGGGGCGTCTACGAGCAGTACTTC	CASSSLGGGVYEQYF
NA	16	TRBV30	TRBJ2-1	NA	TGTGCCTGGAGTGTACTCGGGACTGTGGCGTACAATGAGCAGTTCTTC	CAWSVLGTVAYNEQFF
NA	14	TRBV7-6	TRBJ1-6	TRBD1	TGTGCCAGCAGCCGGACAGGGGGCGTTTCACCCCTCCACTTT	CASSRTGGVSPLHF
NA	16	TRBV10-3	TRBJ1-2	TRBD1	TGTGCCATCACCCCGGGGCAGGGGGCGGCTAACTATGGCTACACCTTC	CAITPGQGAANYGYTF
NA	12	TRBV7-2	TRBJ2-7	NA	TGTGCCAGCAGCTTAGTCCCTCTCGAGCAGTACTTC	CASSLVPLEQYF
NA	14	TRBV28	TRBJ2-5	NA	TGTGCCAGCAGTTTAGGGGGGGGCTGGGAGACCCAGTACTTC	CASSLGGGWETQYF
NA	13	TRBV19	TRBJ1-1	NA	TGTGCCAGTAGTACTATGTGGGCGTCTGAAGCTTTCTTT	CASSTMWASEAFF
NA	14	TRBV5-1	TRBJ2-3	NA	TGCGCCAGCAGCGTATGGGACACCACAGATACGCAGTATTTT	CASSVWDTTDTQYF
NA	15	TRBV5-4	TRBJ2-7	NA	TGTGCCAGCAGCTTGGGGGCGGGGACCTACTACGAGCAGTACTTC	CASSLGAGTYYEQYF
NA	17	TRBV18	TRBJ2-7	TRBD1	TGTGCCAGCTCACCACTGGACAGGGGCGAACCAGCCTACGAGCAGTACTTC	CASSPLDRGEPAYEQYF
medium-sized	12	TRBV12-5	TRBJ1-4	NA	TGTGCTAGTGGTTTGACTACCGAAAAACTGTTTTTT	CASGLTTEKLFF
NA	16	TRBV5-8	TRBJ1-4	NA	TGTGCCAGCAGCTTGAGAGGAGCTGCAACTAATGAAAAACTGTTTTTT	CASSLRGAATNEKLFF
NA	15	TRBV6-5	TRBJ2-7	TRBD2	TGTGCCAGCAGCCCTCGGAGCGGGAGAGGGCGCGAGCAGTACTTC	CASSPRSGRGREQYF
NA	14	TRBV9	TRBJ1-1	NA	TGTGCCAGCAGCGTCGCCGGAGGGAACACTGAAGCTTTCTTT	CASSVAGGNTEAFF
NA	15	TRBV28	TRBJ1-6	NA	TGTGCCAGCAGGTCCTTCAGCTCCTATAATTCACCCCTCCACTTT	CASRSFSSYNSPLHF
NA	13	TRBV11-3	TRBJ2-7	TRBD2	TGTGCCAGCAGCCCGGGGGGTGGACACGAGCAGTACTTC	CASSPGGGHEQYF
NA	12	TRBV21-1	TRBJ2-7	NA	TGTGCCAGCAGCCTTCTCGGTTACGAGCAGTACTTC	CASSLLGYEQYF
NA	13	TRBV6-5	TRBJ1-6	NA	TGTGCCAGCAGTTACTCCCGGGATTCACCCCTCCACTTT	CASSYSRDSPLHF
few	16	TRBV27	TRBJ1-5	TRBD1	TGTGCCAGCAGCCCCGGGACAGGTAGAAGTAATCAGCCCCAGCATTTT	CASSPGTGRSNQPQHF
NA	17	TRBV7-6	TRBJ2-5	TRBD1	TGTGCCAGCAGCTTAGAGGGGACAGGGAGGAGCGCGGAGACCCAGTACTTC	CASSLEGTGRSAETQYF
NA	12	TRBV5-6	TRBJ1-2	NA	TGTGCCAGCAGCTCGGGAACCTATGGCTACACCTTC	CASSSGTYGYTF
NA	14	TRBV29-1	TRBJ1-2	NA	TGCAGCGTAGTACCGTGGACAGCGGTTAATGGCTACACCTTC	CSVVPWTAVNGYTF
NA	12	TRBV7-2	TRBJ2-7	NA	TGTGCCAGCAGCTTATCTTACTACGAGCAGTACTTC	CASSLSYYEQYF
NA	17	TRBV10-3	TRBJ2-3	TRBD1	TGTGCCATCAGGACGGACAGGGCGGGTTCTAGCACAGATACGCAGTATTTT	CAIRTDRAGSSTDTQYF
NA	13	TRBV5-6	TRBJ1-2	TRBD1	TGTGCCAGCAGCCGGGACAGGACCTATGGCTACACCTTC	CASSRDRTYGYTF
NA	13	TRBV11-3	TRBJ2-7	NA	TGTGCCAGCAGCCAGACAGGATCCTACGAGCAGTACTTC	CASSQTGSYEQYF
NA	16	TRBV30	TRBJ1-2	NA	TGTGCCTGGAGTCGGGCAGGGATGGGTGCTAACTATGGCTACACCTTC	CAWSRAGMGANYGYTF
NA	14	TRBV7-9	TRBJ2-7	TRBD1	TGTGCCAGCAGGATGGACAGGGGGCCCTACGAGCAGTACTTC	CASRMDRGPYEQYF
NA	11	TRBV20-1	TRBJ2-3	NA	TGCAGTGCCCCCAATTTCTGTCAGGGGACTTTT	CSAPNFCQGTF
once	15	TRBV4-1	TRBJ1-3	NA	TGCGCCAGCAGCCAAGTCCGGGACTCTGGAAACACCATATATTTT	CASSQVRDSGNTIYF
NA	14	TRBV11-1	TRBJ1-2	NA	TGTGCCAGCAGCCCAGACCGGAGACAGTCGAGCTACACCTTC	CASSPDRRQSSYTF
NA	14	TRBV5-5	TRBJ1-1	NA	TGTGCCAGCAGCTTGGCCGGGCGGGCCACTGAAGCTTTCTTT	CASSLAGRATEAFF
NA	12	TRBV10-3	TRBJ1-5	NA	TGTGCCATCAGTGTAGGCAATCAGCCCCAGCATTTT	CAISVGNQPQHF
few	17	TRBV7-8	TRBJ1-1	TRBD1	TGTGCCAGCAGCTTAGTGGGACAGGGGGGAATGGGCACTGAAGCTTTCTTT	CASSLVGQGGMGTEAFF
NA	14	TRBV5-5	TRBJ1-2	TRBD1	TGTGCCAGCAGCGCCACAGGGGGCGCGGTCGGCTACACCTTC	CASSATGGAVGYTF
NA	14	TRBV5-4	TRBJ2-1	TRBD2	TGTGCCAGCAGCACGATCAGAGCGGGGGGGGAGCAGTTCTTC	CASSTIRAGGEQFF
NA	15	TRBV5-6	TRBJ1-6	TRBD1	TGTGCCAGCAGCCCCCCGGGGACAGTCGAATCACCCCTCCACTTT	CASSPPGTVESPLHF
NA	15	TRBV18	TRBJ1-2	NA	TGTGCCAGCTCACCTGACTTAGGGGTCTTGGCTGGCTACACCTTC	CASSPDLGVLAGYTF
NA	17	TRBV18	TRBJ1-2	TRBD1	TGTGCCAGCTCACCATTACCACCGGGACAGGGTATCTATGGCTACACCTTC	CASSPLPPGQGIYGYTF
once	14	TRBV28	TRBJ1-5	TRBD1	TGTGCCAGCAGTCCTCACAGGGGTCATCAGCCCCAGCATTTT	CASSPHRGHQPQHF
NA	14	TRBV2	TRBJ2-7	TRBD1	TGTGCCAGCTACGGACGGGACAGCTCCTACGAGCAGTACTTC	CASYGRDSSYEQYF
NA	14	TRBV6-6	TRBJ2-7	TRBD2	TGTGCCAGCAGAACTAGCGGGGGGACCTACGAGCAGTACTTC	CASRTSGGTYEQYF
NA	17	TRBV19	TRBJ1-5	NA	TGTGCCAGTAGTATATTCCGGGCCGACTATAGCAATCAGCCCCAGCATTTT	CASSIFRADYSNQPQHF
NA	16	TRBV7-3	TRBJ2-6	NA	TGTGCCAGCAGCTTAAGTGGGGGCTACGGGGCCAACGTCCTGACTTTC	CASSLSGGYGANVLTF